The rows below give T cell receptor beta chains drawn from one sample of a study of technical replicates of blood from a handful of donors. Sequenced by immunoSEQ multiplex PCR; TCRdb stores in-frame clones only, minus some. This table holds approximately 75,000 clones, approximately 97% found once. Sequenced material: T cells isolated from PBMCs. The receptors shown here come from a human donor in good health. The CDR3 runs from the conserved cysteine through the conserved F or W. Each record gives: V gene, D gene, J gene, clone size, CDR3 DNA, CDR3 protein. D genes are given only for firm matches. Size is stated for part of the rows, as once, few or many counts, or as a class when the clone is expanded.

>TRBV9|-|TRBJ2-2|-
TGTGCCAGCAGCGTACGACTTAACACCGGGGAGCTGTTTTTT
CASSVRLNTGELFF
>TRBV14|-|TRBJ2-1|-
TGTGCCAGCAGCCAAGCCAGTTTCTACAATGAGCAGTTCTTC
CASSQASFYNEQFF
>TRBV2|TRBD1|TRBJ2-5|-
TGTGCCAGCAGTGAGCCGTCCAGGGGGCAAGAGACCCAGTACTTC
CASSEPSRGQETQYF
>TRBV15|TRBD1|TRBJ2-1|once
TGTGCCACCAGCTCGGACAGGAGAACCTACAATGAGCAGTTCTTC
CATSSDRRTYNEQFF
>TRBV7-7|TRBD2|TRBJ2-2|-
TGTGCCAGCAGCCCCCGGGCGGGAGTTGGGTCCGGGGAGCTGTTTTTT
CASSPRAGVGSGELFF
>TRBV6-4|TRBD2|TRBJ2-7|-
TGTGCCAGCAGTGAAAGCGGGGGGGAAATGGACGAGCAGTACTTC
CASSESGGEMDEQYF
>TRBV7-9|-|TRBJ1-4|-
TGTGCCAGCAGCTTAGTTGGGAGTAATGAAAAACTGTTTTTT
CASSLVGSNEKLFF
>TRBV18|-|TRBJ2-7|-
TGTGCCAGCTCGCTCCAGCGGGACACCACCTACGAGCAGTACTTC
CASSLQRDTTYEQYF
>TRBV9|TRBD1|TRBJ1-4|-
TGTGCCAGCAGTTCTCATGGACAGGGTGGTAATGAAAAACTGTTTTTT
CASSSHGQGGNEKLFF
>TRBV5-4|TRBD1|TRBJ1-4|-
TGTGCCAGCAGTGGACAGGGATCTGAAAAACTGTTTTTT
CASSGQGSEKLFF
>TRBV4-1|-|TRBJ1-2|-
TGCGCCAGCAGCCACGGGGGAAACTATGGCTACACCTTC
CASSHGGNYGYTF
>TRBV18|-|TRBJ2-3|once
TGTGCCAGCTCACCACCGGTGGTTTCCACTTCAACTAGCACAGATACGCAGTATTTT
CASSPPVVSTSTSTDTQYF
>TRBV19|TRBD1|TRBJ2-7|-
TGTGCCAGTAGTATAGGAACCTCAGGGGGCGAGCAGTACTTC
CASSIGTSGGEQYF
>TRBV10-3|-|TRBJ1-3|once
TGTGCCATCAGTGAGTCGACTCCGTACGTAATCTTCGGGAACACCATATATTTT
CAISESTPYVIFGNTIYF
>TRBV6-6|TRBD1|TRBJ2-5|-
TGTGCCAGCAGTTACGGTTTCGGGACAGGGGGTTCCGACCAGTACTTC
CASSYGFGTGGSDQYF
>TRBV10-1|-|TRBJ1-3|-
TGCGCCAGCAGTGGCGGGAGTACGCACTCTGGAAACACCATATATTTT
CASSGGSTHSGNTIYF
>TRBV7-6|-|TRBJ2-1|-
TGTGCCAGCAGCTTAGGGGGGGGCCCCTACAATGAGCAGTTCTTC
CASSLGGGPYNEQFF
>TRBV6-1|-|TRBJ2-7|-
TGTGCCAGCAGTGAAGGCCTGGACAGCTACGAGCAGTACTTC
CASSEGLDSYEQYF
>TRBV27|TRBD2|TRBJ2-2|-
TGTGCCAGCAGAGGCGGGGGTGTGGGAGGAACCGGGGAGCTGTTTTTT
CASRGGGVGGTGELFF
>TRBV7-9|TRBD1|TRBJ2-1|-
TGTGCCATCGGGACAGTGAATAAGCAGTTCTTC
CAIGTVNKQFF
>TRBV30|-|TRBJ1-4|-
TGTGCCTGGCGGCCCTCGGGTGAAAAACTGTTTTTT
CAWRPSGEKLFF
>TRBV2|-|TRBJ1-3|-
TGTGCCAGCAGTGAAGGGCTCAGAAACACCATATATTTT
CASSEGLRNTIYF
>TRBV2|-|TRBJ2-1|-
TGTGCCAGCCTGGGGCTGACGACGAATGAGCAGTTCTTC
CASLGLTTNEQFF
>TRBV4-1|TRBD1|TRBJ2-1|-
TGCGCCAGCAGCCAAGCGCGGACAGGGGAGGGCTACAATGAGCAGTTCTTC
CASSQARTGEGYNEQFF
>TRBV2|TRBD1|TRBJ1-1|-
TGTGCCAGCAGCAGGGGCGTTCACAGGGGCAACACTGAAGCTTTCTTT
CASSRGVHRGNTEAFF
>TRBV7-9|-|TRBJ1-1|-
TGTGCCAGCAGCTCCCAGGGTGGGACTGAAGCTTTCTTT
CASSSQGGTEAFF
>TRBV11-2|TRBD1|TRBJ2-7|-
TGTGCCAGCAGTCAAACAGGGGGCCGAGACACCTACGCTTACGAGCAGTACTTC
CASSQTGGRDTYAYEQYF
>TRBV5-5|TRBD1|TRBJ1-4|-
TGTGCCAGCAGCCTGCGACAGGGAGCAACTAATGAAAAACTGTTTTTT
CASSLRQGATNEKLFF
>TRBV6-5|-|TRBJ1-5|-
TGTGCCAGCCGGGTTTGGAGGGATAGCAATCAGCCCCAGCATTTT
CASRVWRDSNQPQHF
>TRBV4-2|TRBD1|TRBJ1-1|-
TGTGCCAGCAGCCACGGTACCGGGACAGGGAAAATTGAAGCTTTCTTT
CASSHGTGTGKIEAFF
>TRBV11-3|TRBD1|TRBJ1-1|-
TGTGCCAGCCAAACCAGGGGGCACACTGAAGCTTTCTTT
CASQTRGHTEAFF
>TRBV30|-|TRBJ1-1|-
TGTGCCTGGAGTGTAGGGACAGAAGCTTTCTTT
CAWSVGTEAFF
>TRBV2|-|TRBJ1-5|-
TGTGCCAGCAGTGAATATTACAGGTTAAATCAGCCCCAGCATTTT
CASSEYYRLNQPQHF
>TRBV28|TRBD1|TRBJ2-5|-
TGTGCCAGCCATCCTCCGGGACAGGCTAAAGGGACCCAGTACTTC
CASHPPGQAKGTQYF
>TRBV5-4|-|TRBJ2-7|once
TGTGCCAGCAGCTTGGAGGCGGGATACGACGAGCAGTACTTC
CASSLEAGYDEQYF
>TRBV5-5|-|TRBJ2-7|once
TGTGCCAGCAGCCCGGGGTACTTGACAGGCTCCTACGAGCAGTACTTC
CASSPGYLTGSYEQYF
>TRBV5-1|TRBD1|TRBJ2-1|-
TGCGCCAGCAGCTTGTATGACAGGGACTACAATGAGCAGTTCTTC
CASSLYDRDYNEQFF
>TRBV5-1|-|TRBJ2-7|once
TGCGCCAGCAGCTTCAGGGACATCGGCGGCGAGCAGTACTTC
CASSFRDIGGEQYF
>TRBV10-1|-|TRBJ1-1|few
TGCGCCAGCAGTAAGACACTGAACACTGAAGCTTTCTTT
CASSKTLNTEAFF
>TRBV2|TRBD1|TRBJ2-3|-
TGTGCCAGCAGTGGTCGGACAGGGCGAGTTTCTAGCACAGATACGCAGTATTTT
CASSGRTGRVSSTDTQYF
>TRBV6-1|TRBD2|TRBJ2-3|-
TGTGCCAGCAGTGCGAAAAGACTAGCGGGGGGCACAGATACGCAGTATTTT
CASSAKRLAGGTDTQYF
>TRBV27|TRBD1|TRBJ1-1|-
TGTGCCAGCAGTTCCCTACCGGGACAGGGGGACACTGAAGCTTTCTTT
CASSSLPGQGDTEAFF